This section outlines one T cell receptor beta chain sequence together with its context. This entry belongs to a study of quantifying T cell responses using KT2 cells. Study information: cDNA was made from DNase-treated RNA using alpha and beta constant primers. The second PCR ran as a qPCR until a predetermined fluorescence threshold was reached.

An oligo carrying a UMI was ligated to the cDNA 3' end. First-round PCR used 4 to 5 cycles and beta primers RC1.1 and RC1.2 covering TRBC1 and TRBC2. TCRdb analysed the UMI-ligation and nested PCR reads with MiXCR anew, one entry per CDR3 protein. This table holds some 50,000 distinct CDR3 sequences, around a tenth found once. Known numbers of the T cell clone KT2 were added to PBMC. The CDR3 is 15 residues long. Germline CDR1 and CDR2: SGHTA and FQGNSA. The V end was cut by 2 bases, the J end by 1 base, with 11 bases between. The rearrangement joins TRBV7-2 to TRBJ1-1, with D maybe TRBD1 (5 bases). Sample: PBMCs spiked with cells of the T cell clone KT2. The sequence came from a human donor. For the CDR3, the DNA is TGTGCCAGCAGCTTAATGGCAGACAGGAACACTGAAGCTTTCTTT. Encoded protein: CASSLMADRNTEAFF.